This T cell receptor (beta chain) was obtained from a study of blood T cells in healthy people across ages. Study-level points and caveats: Per-million-T-cell TCR beta diversity fell roughly linearly with age. Versus aged donors, long-lived donors had higher diversity and more naive CD4+ cells.

A second PCR, run for about 7 to 11 cycles, used a sample-barcoded 5' primer plus a J-beta primer mix. Each cDNA molecule received a tag from a template-switch adaptor that had 12 random nucleotides. Every sample gave at least 2.5 million paired-end reads containing CDR3. One entry per CDR3 protein, called by TCRdb with MiXCR from the 5' RACE reads. The data contain 800,000 to 950,000 distinct CDR3 sequences, about 48% of them singletons. Comments on this clonotype: Its specificity is not known.

The CDR3 has 16 amino acids. Germline lookup yields CDR1 LGHDT and CDR2 YNNKEL (reference sequence). V was pared by 1 base and J by 3 bases, with 15 bases between. This chain joins TRBV3-1 and TRBJ1-2; TRBD1 might be the D (5 bases). The sequencing sample was made of blood. The receptor's source is a man in his thirties or forties in good health. CDR3 DNA: TGTGCCAGCAGCCAAGCCAAGGGGTTAGGGGACTATGGCTACACCTTC. Its protein product is CASSQAKGLGDYGYTF.